This TCR beta chain was observed in a study of T cell repertoires in cytomegalovirus infection (dated by TCRdb to the late 2010s). With respect to the entire study: Peptide stimulations targeted recently identified HLA-C-restricted CMV epitopes, whose presentation resists viral immunomodulation, together with well-studied HLA-B-restricted epitopes. Donor HLA type was relevant to the analysis, because carriage of CMV infection together with the matching HLA type was indicated by public TCR beta signatures. Broad study findings and their caveats: Cumulative frequency of public TCR beta family members discriminated carriers of CMV infection plus the relevant HLA type in this cohort and an independent approximately 400-donor cohort. The ex vivo response was dominated by HLA-C-restricted CMV-specific TCR beta clonotypes, and the single most frequent clonotype in two of eight donors was supplied by these HLA-C-restricted clonotypes.

This clonotype has only a few counts. Its antigen target is currently unknown. Base qualities are not at hand, and no much larger clone is one base apart. Including cysteine and phenylalanine, the CDR3 has 13 amino acids. The only DNA kept is the CDR3, 39 bases in frame from the first base. V is cut by 6 bases and J by 6 bases, and the space between the germline ends is 12 bases. The germline V gene (reference sequence) provides CDR1 LNHDA and CDR2 SQIVND. Sequencing relied on an Illumina HiSeq 1500. The public reads were reprocessed in TCRdb via fastp at Q25 and MiXCR, keeping in-frame beta chains. Under each unique CDR3 protein, matching rows form one entry showing the most common genes and DNA. This sample gives 400,000 to 600,000 distinct CDR3 sequences in total; more than 40% of them show up just once. Of the sample, 43% falls within the top ten clones. The treatment or condition label here, explained by the study, means: in vitro stimulation with specific CMV peptide epitopes to enrich CMV-specific T cells.

The sequence is built from TRBV19 and TRBJ1-5; no D segment can be confidently identified. Sequencing used cultured PBMCs, obtained from culture after CMV antigen stimulation. This TCR derives from a human donor in good health (CMV status not recorded). Some clones in this sample may be carry-over from other donors' samples. CDR3 sequence: CASSLRLGQPQHF. In nucleotide form, the sequence is TGTGCCAGTAGCCTTCGTTTGGGTCAGCCCCAGCATTTT.